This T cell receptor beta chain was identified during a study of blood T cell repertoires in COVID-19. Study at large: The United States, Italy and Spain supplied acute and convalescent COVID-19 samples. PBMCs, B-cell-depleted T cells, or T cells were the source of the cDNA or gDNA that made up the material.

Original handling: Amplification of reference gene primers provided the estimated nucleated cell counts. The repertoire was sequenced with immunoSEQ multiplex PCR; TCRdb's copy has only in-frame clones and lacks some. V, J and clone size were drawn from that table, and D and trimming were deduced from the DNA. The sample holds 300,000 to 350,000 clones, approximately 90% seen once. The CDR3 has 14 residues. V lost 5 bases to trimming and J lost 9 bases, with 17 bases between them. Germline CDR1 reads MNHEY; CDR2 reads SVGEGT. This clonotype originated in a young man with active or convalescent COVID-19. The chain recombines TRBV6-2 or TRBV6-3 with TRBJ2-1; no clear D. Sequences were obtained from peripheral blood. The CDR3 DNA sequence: TGTGCCAGCAGTGCTCCCAGCGAGATCGGTGAGCAGTTCTTC. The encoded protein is CASSAPSEIGEQFF.